Below are 8 T cell receptor beta chains sequenced from a single sample in a study of neurological immune-mediated disorders. TCRdb re-derived calls from the 5' RACE reads in MiXCR, one entry per CDR3 protein. The sample lists more than 75,000 distinct CDR3 sequences, 4.5% to 6.5% occurring once. The material sequenced was PBMCs. The receptors stem from a woman in her twenties or thirties with multiple sclerosis.

This clonotype was recorded many times. CDR3 coding DNA: TGCGCCAGCAGCTTGGGGGCCGGTTTTGCGGGAGGGTACCAAGAGACCCAGTACTTC. Translating it yields CASSLGAGFAGGYQETQYF. The V gene is TRBV5-1, the J gene TRBJ2-5; TRBD2 matches at 9 bases. Trimming cost V 0 bases and J 0 bases; bases outside gene matches: 12. The germline CDR1 and CDR2 sequences are SGHRS and YFSETQ. This CDR3 has 19 amino acids.

The table lists this clonotype with a few counts. This chain joins TRBV9 and TRBJ2-2; no clear D gene. V lost 2 bases, J lost 1 base, and 21 bases lay in between. CDR1 and CDR2 from the germline V gene are SGDLS and YYNGEE. This CDR3 contains 19 residues. The CDR3 DNA reads TGTGCCAGCAGCGTCACGGATGCCCGTTCCCACAAGAACACCGGGGAGCTGTTTTTT. It codes for CASSVTDARSHKNTGELFF. Supplemented by reference TRBV9 and TRBJ2-2, the full variable domain reads DSGVTQTPKHLITATGQRVTLRCSPRSGDLSVYWYQQSLDQGLQFLIQYYNGEERAKGNILERFSAQQFPDLHSELNLSSLELGDSALYFCASSVTDARSHKNTGELFFGEGSRLTVL.

This clonotype was counted many times. This rearrangement joins TRBV3-1 to TRBJ2-2; 11 nucleotides match TRBD2. Germline lookup yields CDR1 LGHDT and CDR2 YNNKEL (reference sequence). This CDR3 is built from 16 residues. The V and J ends lost 4 bases and 5 bases, in that order; junction bases with no gene match: 6. DNA of the CDR3: TGTGCCAGCAGCCCCATCAGACTAGCGGGGACCGGGGAGCTGTTTTTT. This gives the protein CASSPIRLAGTGELFF.

This clonotype was picked up a small number of times. V usage is TRBV20-1 and J usage is TRBJ2-7, with D possibly called TRBD1 or TRBD2 (5 bases each). Germline V CDR1 and CDR2: DFQATT, SNEGSKA (reference sequence). The CDR3 is 14 amino acids. V shed 0 bases and J shed 3 bases, with 12 bases lying between them. The chain's CDR3 is CSARDAGTGYEQYF. In nucleotides, the CDR3 is TGCAGTGCTAGAGACGCCGGGACGGGCTACGAGCAGTACTTC.

In this sample, this clonotype turned up a few times. Given a much more abundant clone one base away, this may be a read error. The chain joins TRBV5-1 to TRBJ1-1, with TRBD1 matching over 7 bases. Looked up from germline, CDR1 is SGHRS and CDR2 is YFSETQ. This CDR3 is built from 12 residues. CDR3 DNA: TGCGACAGCAGCAGAGAACAGGGGGAAGCTTTCTTT. Its translation is CDSSREQGEAFF.

This clonotype was seen at least ten times. CDR3 amino acids: CASSLEGALDQETQYF. CDR3 coding DNA: TGCGCCAGCAGCTTGGAAGGGGCGCTAGACCAAGAGACCCAGTACTTC. This chain links TRBV5-1 with TRBJ2-5, with D possibly being TRBD1 (5 bases). CDR1 and CDR2 from the germline V gene are SGHRS and YFSETQ. The length of the CDR3 is 16 residues. With 0 bases removed from V and 0 bases from J, the gap between germline ends came to 12 bases.

This clonotype was counted many times. The chain recombines TRBV5-6 with TRBJ2-7; unclear D gene. Germline CDR1 and CDR2: SGHDT and YYEEEE. The CDR3 has 12 residues. Trimming cost V 2 bases and J 0 bases, with 3 bases left between them. CDR3 sequence (DNA): TGTGCCAGCAGCTTCAGCTCCTACGAGCAGTACTTC. Amino acids: CASSFSSYEQYF.

This clonotype was seen repeatedly, ten times or more. The chain employs TRBV20-1 and TRBJ2-3; 10 bases match TRBD1. Germline V gives CDR1 DFQATT, CDR2 SNEGSKA (reference sequence). V trimming: 3 bases; J trimming: 6 bases; junction bases outside the gene matches: 15. This CDR3 has 17 amino acids. CDR3 sequence: CSASGSATGGSPDTQYF. The CDR3 region has the DNA TGCAGTGCTAGTGGGTCGGCGACAGGGGGCTCTCCGGATACGCAGTATTTT.